One and the same sample provided the 21 T cell receptor beta chains below, sequenced in a study of graft-versus-host responses after intestinal transplantation. Some clones are missing from TCRdb's copy, which holds only in-frame ones; the method was immunoSEQ multiplex PCR. The sample carries around 97,000 clones, about 89% recorded once. For these TCRs, the target antigens are not known. This specimen was unstimulated CD8+ T cells sorted from spleen or lymph node cells, taken before intestinal transplant. These receptors were obtained from a human donor who received an intestinal transplant.

The chain has TRBV7-2 and TRBJ2-7, with D perhaps TRBD2 (6 bases). The CDR3 contains 15 residues. Germline CDR1 and CDR2: SGHTA and FQGNSA. The ends were cut back, 5 bases at V and 2 bases at J, with 16 bases in the middle. CDR3 protein: CASSPVAGSAYEQYF. CDR3 DNA: TGTGCCAGCAGCCCCGTAGCCGGGAGTGCCTACGAGCAGTACTTC.

This chain connects TRBV9 to TRBJ1-2; D is possibly TRBD1 (6 bases). The CDR3 spans 14 residues. Germline-derived CDR1 and CDR2 are SGDLS and YYNGEE. V lost 0 bases to trimming and J lost 8 bases, with 14 bases between them. CDR3 residues: CASSVAPGARGYTF. The CDR3 DNA sequence: TGTGCCAGCAGCGTAGCGCCGGGGGCGCGGGGCTACACCTTC.

This chain connects TRBV29-1 to TRBJ2-7, with TRBD2 matching over 10 bases. V was clipped by 4 bases and J by 0 bases; unmatched bases: 12. Looked up from germline, CDR1 is SQVTM and CDR2 is ANQGSEA. CDR3 length: 17 residues. CDR3 bases: TGCAGCGTTGCGCGGCTCCCCGGGACTAGCGCCTCCTACGAGCAGTACTTC. Translation: CSVARLPGTSASYEQYF.

CDR3 nucleotides: TGTGCCAGCATCCCGGGACTAGCGGGGAGATCTAAAGAGACCCAGTACTTC. Amino acids: CASIPGLAGRSKETQYF. The genes are TRBV11-2 and TRBJ2-5, with TRBD2 matching 13 bases. Germline trimming cut 7 bases from V and 3 bases from J; bases unmatched to any gene: 11. The CDR3 loop spans 17 amino acids. CDR1 is SGHAT, CDR2 FQNNGV, per germline.

This clone was counted only a few times. At one boundary the junction diverges from the germline segment, which might be a read error. The same CDR3 arises from other DNA sequences in this sample as well. The chain uses TRBV5-1 and TRBJ1-2, with D unclear. The CDR3 covers 13 residues. Germline V gene data show CDR1 as SGHRS and CDR2 as YFSETQ. The DNA of the CDR3 is TGTGCCAGCAGCTTGGCAGCTAACTATGGCTACACCTTC. Translation: CASSLAANYGYTF.

J is TRBJ1-2 and V is TRBV5-1; possibly TRBD1 for D (6 bases). V shed 0 bases and J shed 6 bases, with 9 bases lying between them. This CDR3 has 13 amino acids. The germline CDR1 and CDR2 sequences are SGHRS and YFSETQ. CDR3 in amino acids: CASSLDRADGYTF. For the CDR3, the DNA is TGCGCCAGCAGCTTGGACAGGGCGGATGGCTACACCTTC.

CDR3 amino acids: CASSQDLGLRTDTQYF. In nucleotides, the CDR3 is TGCGCCAGCAGCCAAGATCTGGGACTCAGGACAGATACGCAGTATTTT. The chain recombines TRBV4-1 with TRBJ2-3; D may be TRBD2 (6 bases). The CDR3 is 16 amino acids. The germline CDR1 and CDR2 sequences are MGHRA and YSYEKL. V shed 0 bases and J shed 3 bases, with 13 bases lying between them.

The chain recombines TRBV18 with TRBJ2-7, with D perhaps matching TRBD1 or TRBD2 (5 bases each). The ends were cut back, 3 bases at V and 2 bases at J, with 20 bases in the middle. Germline assignment: CDR1 KGHSH and CDR2 LQKENI. This CDR3 contains 17 residues. CDR3 nucleotide sequence: TGTGCCAGCTCACCGGACCAGGGACGCCGCAATACCTACGAGCAGTACTTC. This gives the protein CASSPDQGRRNTYEQYF.

V is TRBV7-3 and J is TRBJ2-1, with D unclear. Trimming took 5 bases from V and 10 from J, leaving 3 bases between them. Germline CDR1 and CDR2: SGHTA and FQGTGA. This CDR3 is 9 amino acids long. Here the CDR3 reads CASSLEQFF. Written as DNA, the CDR3 is TGTGCCAGCAGCCTCGAGCAGTTCTTC.

The chain has TRBV5-1 and TRBJ2-7, with D possibly being TRBD2 (6 bases). Per germline, CDR1 SGHRS and CDR2 YFSETQ. V was clipped by 7 bases and J by 2 bases, with 19 bases between them. This CDR3 has 15 residues. Here the CDR3 DNA reads TGCGCCAGCTCCTTGGTGGGAGGCTCCGCCTACGAGCAGTACTTC. Translated: CASSLVGGSAYEQYF. Combining the CDR3 with reference TRBV5-1 and TRBJ2-7 gives the whole variable domain KAGVTQTPRYLIKTRGQQVTLSCSPISGHRSVSWYQQTPGQGLQFLFEYFSETQRNKGNFPGRFSGRQFSNSRSEMNVSTLELGDSALYLCASSLVGGSAYEQYFGPGTRLTVT.

V and J are TRBV6-5 and TRBJ2-5, with 10 nucleotides matching TRBD2. In germline, CDR1 is MNHEY, CDR2 SVGAGI. CDR3 length equals 16 residues. Trimming at V came to 4 bases and at J to 4 bases, leaving 9 bases not matched to a gene. The CDR3 sequence: CASSSTPGLAAETQYF. The CDR3 DNA is TGTGCCAGCAGTTCCACCCCCGGACTAGCGGCAGAGACCCAGTACTTC.

The V and J genes are TRBV9 and TRBJ2-2; 10 bases map to TRBD2. The germline CDR1 and CDR2 sequences are SGDLS and YYNGEE. The CDR3 loop spans 15 amino acids. Germline trimming cut 3 bases from V and 9 bases from J; bases unmatched to any gene: 8. The DNA of the CDR3 is TGTGCCAGCAGCGGGAGCGGGGGGGCCCACCGGGAGCTGTTTTTT. This gives the protein CASSGSGGAHRELFF.

This clone was seen a handful of times. This chain uses TRBV10-3 with TRBJ2-7; D remains ambiguous. V was cut by 0 bases and J by 4 bases, with 7 bases left in between. CDR3 length: 13 residues. Germline-derived CDR1 and CDR2 are ENHRY and SYGVKD. CDR3 protein: CAISESMAYEQYF. The CDR3 bases are TGTGCCATCAGTGAGTCGATGGCTTACGAGCAGTACTTC.

The chain couples TRBV27 to TRBJ2-3; D unresolved. CDR1 is MNHEY, CDR2 SMNVEV, per germline (reference sequence). V was pared by 3 bases and J by 0 bases, with 13 bases between. This CDR3 has 16 amino acids. CDR3 coding DNA: TGTGCCAGCAGTTTTTTGGCGGAAACTAGCACAGATACGCAGTATTTT. Translated: CASSFLAETSTDTQYF.

The chain carries TRBV13 and TRBJ2-3, with 9 positions matching TRBD2. Germline CDR1 PRHDT, CDR2 FYEKMQ (reference sequence). The CDR3 consists of 19 residues. J lost 1 base, V lost 5 bases, and 16 bases had no gene match. In nucleotides, the CDR3 is TGTGCCAGCAGCCCTAGACTAGCGGAGTTCGTTCAACGCACAGATACGCAGTATTTT. It is translated as CASSPRLAEFVQRTDTQYF.

The chain combines TRBV13 with TRBJ2-5, with unresolved D. The CDR3 covers 16 residues. Germline lookup yields CDR1 PRHDT and CDR2 FYEKMQ (reference sequence). Trimming cost V 4 bases and J 3 bases, with 18 bases left between them. CDR3 DNA: TGTGCCAGCAGCTCCGACCTGGTGGCGGCGAAAGAGACCCAGTACTTC. It encodes CASSSDLVAAKETQYF.

The V gene is TRBV9, the J gene TRBJ1-2; D remains unclear. Trimming cost V 0 bases and J 6 bases, with 15 bases left between them. The CDR3 sequence is 15 residues long. Germline V gene sequence: CDR1 SGDLS, CDR2 YYNGEE. The CDR3 sequence is CASSVVSGTLNGYTF. CDR3 DNA: TGTGCCAGCAGCGTAGTGTCCGGCACCCTCAATGGCTACACCTTC.

The CDR3 spells CASSQDLTRTYEQYF. For the CDR3, the DNA is TGTGCCAGCAGCCAAGACCTTACTAGAACCTACGAGCAGTACTTC. J is TRBJ2-7 and V is TRBV14; D possibly corresponds to TRBD2 (5 bases). This CDR3 spans 15 amino acids. The germline V gene has CDR1 SGHDN and CDR2 FVKESK. V gave up 0 bases and J gave up 2 bases, with 11 bases separating them. The full variable domain, in which reference TRBV14 and TRBJ2-7 provide the parts outside the CDR3, is EAGVTQFPSHSVIEKGQTVTLRCDPISGHDNLYWYRRVMGKEIKFLLHFVKESKQDESGMPNNRFLAERTGGTYSTLKVQPAELEDSGVYFCASSQDLTRTYEQYFGPGTRLTVT.

Concerning this clone: Relative to the germline gene, one junction end is altered; a read error may explain this. This rearrangement joins TRBV13 to TRBJ1-2, with D uncertain. Per the germline V gene, CDR1 is PRHDT and CDR2 is FYEKMQ (reference sequence). This CDR3 contains 13 residues. The CDR3, as DNA: TGTGCCAGCAGCTTAGGCCACGTGGGTTCCCCGGAATTC. Protein product: CASSLGHVGSPEF.

The V gene is TRBV9, the J gene TRBJ2-2; 14 nucleotides line up with TRBD2. This CDR3 contains 17 residues. V gave up 2 bases and J gave up 4 bases; unmatched junction bases: 4. CDR1 SGDLS and CDR2 YYNGEE come from the germline V gene. CDR3 in amino acids: CASSVTSGGAITGELFF. For the CDR3, the DNA is TGTGCCAGCAGCGTGACTAGCGGGGGGGCCATCACCGGGGAGCTGTTTTTT.

The V and J genes are TRBV7-7 and TRBJ1-2; no definite D call. Germline CDR1 and CDR2: SSHAT and FNYEAQ (reference sequence). The V end was cut by 5 bases, the J end by 2 bases, with 9 bases between. The CDR3 covers 13 residues. This CDR3 is CASSAGPNYGYTF. The CDR3 DNA sequence: TGTGCCAGCAGCGCCGGGCCGAACTATGGCTACACCTTC.